These 15 T cell receptor beta chains were sequenced from one sample in a study of cytomegalovirus exposure and HLA in healthy donors. Clones were read by immunoSEQ multiplex PCR, and TCRdb kept only the in-frame ones, dropping some. The sample includes more than 90,000 clones, roughly 86% of them seen just once. The specimen was PBMCs. The receptors come from a man between 18 and 35 years old in good health and CMV-seronegative.

The J gene is TRBJ1-1, the V gene TRBV14; tentatively, D is TRBD1 (6 bases). V was clipped by 6 bases and J by 7 bases, with 12 bases between them. Germline lookup yields CDR1 SGHDN and CDR2 FVKESK. The CDR3 has 12 amino acids. CDR3 DNA sequence: TGTGCCAGCAGTCGGGACACGCATGAAGCTTTCTTT. Translation: CASSRDTHEAFF. Together with reference TRBV14 and TRBJ1-1, the CDR3 gives the full variable domain: EAGVTQFPSHSVIEKGQTVTLRCDPISGHDNLYWYRRVMGKEIKFLLHFVKESKQDESGMPNNRFLAERTGGTYSTLKVQPAELEDSGVYFCASSRDTHEAFFGQGTRLTVV.

This clone appeared once. The chain has TRBV6-6 and TRBJ2-1; a possible D gene is TRBD2 (5 bases). Germline lookup yields CDR1 MNHNY and CDR2 SVGAGI (reference sequence). The CDR3 runs 14 residues. Trimming took off 6 bases at V and 9 bases at J, with 18 bases between the two ends. In DNA, the CDR3 is TGTGCCAGCAGAGCGGACCTGGCAACGGCTGAGCAGTTCTTC. Amino acid sequence: CASRADLATAEQFF.

This CDR3 reads CSVPTHRGGRTDTQYF. CDR3 nucleotides: TGCAGCGTTCCTACCCATCGGGGGGGCCGCACAGATACGCAGTATTTT. This chain joins TRBV29-1 and TRBJ2-3; 8 bases map to TRBD2. CDR3 size: 16 residues. CDR1 is SQVTM and CDR2 is ANQGSEA in the germline V gene. With V trimmed by 5 bases and J by 1 base, 11 bases remained unmatched.

This rearrangement joins TRBV29-1 to TRBJ1-1; a weak D match, TRBD1 (5 bases). Per germline, CDR1 SQVTM and CDR2 ANQGSEA. The CDR3 loop spans 12 amino acids. The V end was cut by 3 bases, the J end by 2 bases, with 7 bases between. CDR3 protein: CSVDRVNTEAFF. The CDR3 DNA reads as TGCAGCGTTGACAGGGTTAACACTGAAGCTTTCTTT.

J is TRBJ2-2 and V is TRBV5-1; D might be TRBD1 (6 bases). Germline values: CDR1 SGHRS, CDR2 YFSETQ. V lost 7 bases and J lost 7, with 14 bases in between. This CDR3 contains 13 residues. For the CDR3, the DNA is TGCGCCAGCTTTGCAGGGGAAAACGGGGAGCTGTTTTTT. It codes for CASFAGENGELFF.

This clone has just a few counts. The chain carries TRBV11-2 and TRBJ2-7; 9 nucleotides line up with TRBD1. This CDR3 has 16 residues. Germline loops: CDR1 SGHAT, CDR2 FQNNGV. After removal of 3 bases from V and 5 bases from J, the junction contained 11 bases not matched to a gene. The CDR3 DNA reads as TGTGCCAGCAGCTTGGTACAGGGGGCGGACGAGGACGAGCAGTACTTC. Translating gives CASSLVQGADEDEQYF. The complete variable domain, with remaining parts taken from reference TRBV11-2 and TRBJ2-7, reads EAGVAQSPRYKIIEKRQSVAFWCNPISGHATLYWYQQILGQGPKLLIQFQNNGVVDDSQLPKDRFSAERLKGVDSTLKIQPAKLEDSAVYLCASSLVQGADEDEQYFGPGTRLTVT.

The J gene is TRBJ2-3, the V gene TRBV29-1; TRBD2 matches 13 bases. Trimming at V came to 6 bases and at J to 5 bases, leaving 5 bases not matched to a gene. The CDR3 consists of 14 residues. CDR1 and CDR2 (germline): SQVTM, ANQGSEA. CDR3 sequence (DNA): TGCAGCGTGGGACTAGCGGGATTAGGAGATACGCAGTATTTT. Its translation is CSVGLAGLGDTQYF.

The chain carries TRBV11-3 and TRBJ2-3; 9 positions agree with TRBD2. The CDR3 has 15 amino acids. J was trimmed by 4 bases and V by 5 bases; bases with no gene match: 7. Germline V gene lookup returns CDR1 SGHNT and CDR2 YENEEA. The DNA for the CDR3 is TGTGCCAGCAGCCTCTCGCGGGGGGGCCCAGATACGCAGTATTTT. Translation gives CASSLSRGGPDTQYF.

The gene calls are TRBV5-1 and TRBJ2-7, with a tentative D call TRBD1 (6 bases). Germline loops: CDR1 SGHRS, CDR2 YFSETQ. Trimming stripped 0 bases from V and 2 bases from J, with 9 bases between. CDR3 size: 14 residues. CDR3: CASSLDRDTYEQYF. The CDR3 nucleotides are TGCGCCAGCAGCTTGGACAGGGACACCTACGAGCAGTACTTC. Supplemented by reference TRBV5-1 and TRBJ2-7, the full variable domain reads KAGVTQTPRYLIKTRGQQVTLSCSPISGHRSVSWYQQTPGQGLQFLFEYFSETQRNKGNFPGRFSGRQFSNSRSEMNVSTLELGDSALYLCASSLDRDTYEQYFGPGTRLTVT.

The chain carries TRBV5-4 and TRBJ2-5; 8 bases agree with TRBD2. V trimming: 4 bases; J trimming: 2 bases; junction bases outside the gene matches: 7. Looked up from germline, CDR1 is SGHNT and CDR2 is YYREEE (reference sequence). There are 15 residues in the CDR3. The DNA of the CDR3 is TGTGCCAGCAGCCCCCCGGGGGGGCGGCAAGAGACCCAGTACTTC. Its translation: CASSPPGGRQETQYF.

The chain combines TRBV19 with TRBJ1-4, with TRBD1 matching over 7 bases. CDR3 length equals 14 residues. The V gene's germline CDR1 is LNHDA and CDR2 SQIVND (reference sequence). V gave up 4 bases and J gave up 7 bases; unmatched junction bases: 6. CDR3 region: CASSTRDRGEKLFF. CDR3 DNA: TGTGCCAGTAGTACCCGGGACAGAGGTGAAAAACTGTTTTTT.

J is TRBJ2-2 and V is TRBV5-4; a possible D gene is TRBD1 (6 bases). V was pared by 1 base and J by 3 bases, with 10 bases between. The CDR3 spans 15 residues. Germline V gives CDR1 SGHNT, CDR2 YYREEE (reference sequence). The chain's CDR3 is CASSLKQGYTGELFF. The CDR3 nucleotides are TGTGCCAGCAGCTTGAAACAGGGTTACACCGGGGAGCTGTTTTTT.

The gene calls are TRBV7-9 and TRBJ2-1; the match to TRBD2 covers 7 bases. CDR1 and CDR2 from the germline V gene are SEHNR and FQNEAQ (reference sequence). There are 19 residues in the CDR3. The V and J ends lost 1 base and 4 bases, in that order; junction bases with no gene match: 16. CDR3 protein: CASSLVHSYGAGKYNEQFF. CDR3 DNA: TGTGCCAGCAGCTTAGTACACTCTTACGGAGCGGGGAAATACAATGAGCAGTTCTTC.

CDR3 protein: CASSVGRVQETQYF. In DNA, the CDR3 is TGTGCCAGCAGCGTAGGTCGCGTCCAAGAGACCCAGTACTTC. V is TRBV9 and J is TRBJ2-5; D remains ambiguous. This CDR3 region has 14 residues. Germline lookup yields CDR1 SGDLS and CDR2 YYNGEE. The V end was cut by 0 bases, the J end by 1 base, with 7 bases between.

The chain combines TRBV5-4 with TRBJ2-5; maybe TRBD1 (7 bases). The CDR3 sequence is 14 residues long. With 4 bases removed from V and 0 bases from J, the gap between germline ends came to 10 bases. Germline CDR1 and CDR2: SGHNT and YYREEE (reference sequence). This CDR3 is CASSAGQNQETQYF. The CDR3 nucleotides are TGTGCCAGCAGCGCGGGACAGAACCAAGAGACCCAGTACTTC.